The sequence of this TCR beta chain was determined in a study of pediatric ulcerative colitis. Broader study findings: Blood-rectal clonal overlap within each person was significantly higher in ulcerative colitis patients than controls. Blood samples from a couple of patients yielded substantially fewer templates and were excluded from blood-rectal overlap analysis. Acute severe colitis showed lower rectal diversity from clonal expansions. This repertoire reflects total lymphocytes rather than subpopulations like regulatory T cells.

Rectal tissue came from one to two pinch biopsies taken at colonoscopy. The CDR3 runs to 16 residues. V was cut by 3 bases and J by 3 bases, with 14 bases left in between. CDR1 is MGHRA and CDR2 is YSYEKL in the germline V gene. Clones were read by immunoSEQ multiplex PCR, and TCRdb kept only the in-frame ones, dropping some. Here the sample spans approximately 15,000 clones, just under 75% being singletons. As to this clone: The antigen is undetermined.

The sequence derives from a girl aged 10 to 17 with moderate ulcerative colitis. The J gene is TRBJ2-2, the V gene TRBV4-1; D is perhaps TRBD2 (5 bases). The material sequenced was gut tissue. CDR3: CASSHREGRYTGELFF. As DNA, the CDR3 is TGCGCCAGCAGCCACCGTGAGGGCAGATACACCGGGGAGCTGTTTTTT.